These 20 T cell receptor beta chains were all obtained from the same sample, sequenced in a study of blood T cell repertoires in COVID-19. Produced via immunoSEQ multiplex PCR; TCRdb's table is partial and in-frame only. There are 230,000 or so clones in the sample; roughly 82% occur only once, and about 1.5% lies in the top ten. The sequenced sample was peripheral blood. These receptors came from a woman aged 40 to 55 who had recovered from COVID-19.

The CDR3 reads CASSQALAGLQNIQYF. CDR3 DNA: TGTGCCAGCAGCCAAGCACTAGCGGGTCTACAAAACATTCAGTACTTC. The chain couples TRBV14 to TRBJ2-4; 9 bases are a match to TRBD2. The length of the CDR3 is 16 residues. The ends lost 1 base at V and 5 bases at J; junction bases unmatched: 6. Germline lookup yields CDR1 SGHDN and CDR2 FVKESK.

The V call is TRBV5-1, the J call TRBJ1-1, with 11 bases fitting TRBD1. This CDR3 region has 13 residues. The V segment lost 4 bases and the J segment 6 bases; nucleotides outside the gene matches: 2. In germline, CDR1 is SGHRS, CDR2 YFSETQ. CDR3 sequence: CASSTGQGAEAFF. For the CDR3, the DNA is TGCGCCAGCAGCACGGGACAGGGGGCTGAAGCTTTCTTT.

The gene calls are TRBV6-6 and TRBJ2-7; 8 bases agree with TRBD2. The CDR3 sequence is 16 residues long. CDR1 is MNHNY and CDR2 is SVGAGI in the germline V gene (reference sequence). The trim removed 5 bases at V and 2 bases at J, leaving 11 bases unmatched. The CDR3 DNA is TGTGCCAGCAGTCCTAACCCGGGGGGGGGACCCTACGAGCAGTACTTC. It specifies CASSPNPGGGPYEQYF.

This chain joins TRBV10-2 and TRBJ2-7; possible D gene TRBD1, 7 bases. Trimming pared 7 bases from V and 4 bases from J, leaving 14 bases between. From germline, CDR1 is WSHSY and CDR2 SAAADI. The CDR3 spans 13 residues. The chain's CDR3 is CASIGRGEYEQYF. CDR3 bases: TGCGCCAGCATCGGCAGGGGGGAATACGAGCAGTACTTC.

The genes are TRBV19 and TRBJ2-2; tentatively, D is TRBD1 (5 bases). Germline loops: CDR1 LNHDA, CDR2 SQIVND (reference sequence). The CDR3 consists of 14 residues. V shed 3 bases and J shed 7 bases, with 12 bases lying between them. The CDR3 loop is CASSIGQGNGELFF. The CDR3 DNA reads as TGTGCCAGTAGTATCGGGCAGGGTAACGGGGAGCTGTTTTTT.

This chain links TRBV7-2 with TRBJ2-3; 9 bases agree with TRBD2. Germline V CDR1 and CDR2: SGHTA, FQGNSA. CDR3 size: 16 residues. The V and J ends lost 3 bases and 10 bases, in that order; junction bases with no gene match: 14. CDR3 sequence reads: CASSLGSGGFIFAQYF. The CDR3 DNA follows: TGTGCCAGCAGCTTGGGTAGCGGGGGTTTTATCTTCGCGCAGTATTTT.

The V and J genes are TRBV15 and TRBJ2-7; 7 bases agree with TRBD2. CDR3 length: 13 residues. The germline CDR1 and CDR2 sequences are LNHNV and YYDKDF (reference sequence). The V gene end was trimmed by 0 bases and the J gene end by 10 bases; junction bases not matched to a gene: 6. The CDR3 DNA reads TGTGCCACCAGCAGAGATCGGGGGGATTCCCAGTACTTC. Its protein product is CATSRDRGDSQYF.

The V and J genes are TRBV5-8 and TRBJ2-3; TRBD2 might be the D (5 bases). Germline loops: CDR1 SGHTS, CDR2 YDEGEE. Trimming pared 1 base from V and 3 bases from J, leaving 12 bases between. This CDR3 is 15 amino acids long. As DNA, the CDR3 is TGTGCCAGCAGCTTGAACCAACTAGAGACAGATACGCAGTATTTT. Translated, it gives CASSLNQLETDTQYF.

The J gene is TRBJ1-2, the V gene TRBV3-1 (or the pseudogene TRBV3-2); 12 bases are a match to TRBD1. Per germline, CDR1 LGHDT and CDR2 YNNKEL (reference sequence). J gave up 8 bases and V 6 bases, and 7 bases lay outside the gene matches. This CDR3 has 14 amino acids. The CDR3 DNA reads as TGTGCCAGCAGATCGGGACAGGGGGCGCGAGGCTACACCTTC. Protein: CASRSGQGARGYTF.

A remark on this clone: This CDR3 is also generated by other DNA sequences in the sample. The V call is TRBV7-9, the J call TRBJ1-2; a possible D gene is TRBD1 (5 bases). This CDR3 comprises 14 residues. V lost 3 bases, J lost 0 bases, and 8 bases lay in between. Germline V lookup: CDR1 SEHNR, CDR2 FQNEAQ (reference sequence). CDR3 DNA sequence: TGTGCCAGCAGCTTGACAGTTTCTAACTATGGCTACACCTTC. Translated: CASSLTVSNYGYTF.

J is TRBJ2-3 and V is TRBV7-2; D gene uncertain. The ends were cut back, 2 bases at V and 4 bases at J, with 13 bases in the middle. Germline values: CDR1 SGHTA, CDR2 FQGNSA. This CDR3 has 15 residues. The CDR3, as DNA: TGTGCCAGCAGCTTAAGGCTAGGCGACGCAGATACGCAGTATTTT. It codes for CASSLRLGDADTQYF. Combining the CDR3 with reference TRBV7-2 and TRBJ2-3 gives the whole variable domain GAGVSQSPSNKVTEKGKDVELRCDPISGHTALYWYRQSLGQGLEFLIYFQGNSAPDKSGLPSDRFSAERTGGSVSTLTIQRTQQEDSAVYLCASSLRLGDADTQYFGPGTRLTVL.

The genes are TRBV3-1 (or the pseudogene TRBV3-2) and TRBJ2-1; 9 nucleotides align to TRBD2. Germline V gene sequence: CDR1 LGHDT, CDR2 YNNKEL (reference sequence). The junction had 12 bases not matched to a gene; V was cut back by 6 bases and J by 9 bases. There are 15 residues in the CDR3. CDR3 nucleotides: TGTGCCAGCAGTTCCCCGGGACTAGCTTTTTTTGAGCAGTTCTTC. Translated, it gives CASSSPGLAFFEQFF.

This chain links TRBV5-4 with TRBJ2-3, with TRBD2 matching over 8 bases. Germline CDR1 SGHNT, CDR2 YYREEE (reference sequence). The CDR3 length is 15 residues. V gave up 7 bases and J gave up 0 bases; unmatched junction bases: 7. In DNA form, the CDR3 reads TGTGCCAGCCATGTCGGGGGGGCTAGCACAGATACGCAGTATTTT. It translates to CASHVGGASTDTQYF.

CDR3 DNA sequence: TGTGCCAGCAGTGGGAGCACTCCCTACGAGCAGTACTTC. Translated, it gives CASSGSTPYEQYF. The chain employs TRBV6-2 or TRBV6-3 and TRBJ2-7; D might be TRBD2 (5 bases). The V and J ends lost 5 bases and 2 bases respectively, with 10 bases between them. CDR3 length: 13 residues. Germline loops: CDR1 MNHEY, CDR2 SVGEGT.

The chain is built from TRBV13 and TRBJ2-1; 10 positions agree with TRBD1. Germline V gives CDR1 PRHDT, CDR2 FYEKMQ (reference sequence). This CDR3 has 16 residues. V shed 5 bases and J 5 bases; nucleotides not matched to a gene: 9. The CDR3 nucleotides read TGTGCCAGCAGCACCCGCCGGGACAGGGGACACAATGAGCAGTTCTTC. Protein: CASSTRRDRGHNEQFF. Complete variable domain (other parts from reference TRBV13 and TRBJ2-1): AAGVIQSPRHLIKEKRETATLKCYPIPRHDTVYWYQQGPGQDPQFLISFYEKMQSDKGSIPDRFSAQQFSDYHSELNMSSLELGDSALYFCASSTRRDRGHNEQFFGPGTRLTVL.

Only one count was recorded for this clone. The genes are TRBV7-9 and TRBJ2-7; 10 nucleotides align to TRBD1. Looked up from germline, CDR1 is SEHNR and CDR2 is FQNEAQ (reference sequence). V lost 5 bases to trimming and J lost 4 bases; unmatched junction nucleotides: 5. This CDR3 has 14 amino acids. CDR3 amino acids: CASSDRDRGYEQYF. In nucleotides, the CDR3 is TGTGCCAGCAGCGACCGGGACAGGGGTTACGAGCAGTACTTC.

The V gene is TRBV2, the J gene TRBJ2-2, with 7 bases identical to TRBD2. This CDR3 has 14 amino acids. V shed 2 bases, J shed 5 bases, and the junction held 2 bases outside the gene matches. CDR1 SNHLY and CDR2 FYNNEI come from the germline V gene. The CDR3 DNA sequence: TGTGCCAGCAGTGAACTGGGAGGGACCGGGGAGCTGTTTTTT. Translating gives CASSELGGTGELFF.

The CDR3 loop is CASSAGSIYYEQYF. CDR3 bases: TGTGCCAGCAGTGCGGGGTCTATCTACTACGAGCAGTACTTC. The V call is TRBV6-2 or TRBV6-3, the J call TRBJ2-7, with D perhaps matching TRBD2 (6 bases). The CDR3 extends over 14 amino acids. CDR1 and CDR2 from the germline V gene are MNHEY and SVGEGT. V was trimmed by 5 bases and J by 3 bases, leaving 14 bases between them.

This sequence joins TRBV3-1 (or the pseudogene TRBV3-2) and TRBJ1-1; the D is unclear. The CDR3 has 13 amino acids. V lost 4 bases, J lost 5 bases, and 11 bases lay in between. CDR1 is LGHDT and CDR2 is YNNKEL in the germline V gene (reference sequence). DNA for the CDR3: TGTGCCAGCAGCCTAGCGTCCGGGACTGAAGCTTTCTTT. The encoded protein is CASSLASGTEAFF.

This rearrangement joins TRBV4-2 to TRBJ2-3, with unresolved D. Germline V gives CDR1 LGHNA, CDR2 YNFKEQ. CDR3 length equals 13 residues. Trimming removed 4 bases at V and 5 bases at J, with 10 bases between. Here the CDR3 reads CASSPLSGDTQYF. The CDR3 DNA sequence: TGTGCCAGCAGCCCTCTCTCGGGAGATACGCAGTATTTT.